These T cell receptor beta chains were read from a single sample in a study of blood T cell repertoires in COVID-19. Sequenced by immunoSEQ multiplex PCR; TCRdb stores in-frame clones only, minus some. The sample shows about 180,000 clones, more than 70% of them seen only once. Sequenced input: peripheral blood. The origin of the receptors is a person between 70 and 80 years old with COVID-19, enrolled during active disease. Each CDR3 is given with its conserved first and last residue. Fields, in order: J gene, D gene, V gene, clone size, CDR3 DNA, CDR3 protein. D genes are given only for firm matches. Clone size is shown for a subset of rows, as once, few, many or a class of expanded clone.

>TRBJ2-3|TRBD2|TRBV13|.
TGTGCCAGCAGCCAGTCGGGACTAGGAGGTGACGATACGCAGTATTTT
CASSQSGLGGDDTQYF
>TRBJ1-1|.|TRBV19|.
TGTGCCAGTAGTATCTTACAGAACACTGAAGCTTTCTTT
CASSILQNTEAFF
>TRBJ2-3|TRBD2|TRBV4-1|.
TGCGCCAGCAGCCAAGGCGCGGGAGCGGGCTACACAGATACGCAGTATTTT
CASSQGAGAGYTDTQYF
>TRBJ2-7|.|TRBV11-3|.
TGTGCCAGCAGCGGAGAAGACGTCTCCTACGAGCAGTACTTC
CASSGEDVSYEQYF
>TRBJ1-2|.|TRBV4-1|.
TGCGCCAGCAGCCAAGATCCCCGCTATGGCTACACCTTC
CASSQDPRYGYTF
>TRBJ2-2|.|TRBV4-1|.
TGCGCCAGCAGCCAAGCAGTTGGCGGGGAGCTGTTTTTT
CASSQAVGGELFF
>TRBJ1-1|.|TRBV5-6|once
TGTGCCAGCAGCTTGGCTAAAAGACAGGCACTAAACACTGAAGCTTTCTTT
CASSLAKRQALNTEAFF
>TRBJ2-1|.|TRBV7-2|.
TGTGCCAGCAGCGCCGGGACTTCCGGGGTTGAGCAGTTCTTC
CASSAGTSGVEQFF
>TRBJ2-4|TRBD2|TRBV9|once
TGTGCCAGCAGCGTTAGCGGGAGTCCCGGCATTCAGTACTTC
CASSVSGSPGIQYF
>TRBJ2-1|.|TRBV18|.
TGTGCCAGCTCACCGGTTTGGGGGCTGAGCTCCTACAATGAGCAGTTCTTC
CASSPVWGLSSYNEQFF
>TRBJ1-5|.|TRBV19|.
TGTGCCAGTAGTATACAGGTTAATCAGCCCCAGCATTTT
CASSIQVNQPQHF
>TRBJ1-1|.|TRBV29-1|once
TGCAGCGTTGGGGAGGGCTGGGGCACTGAAGCTTTCTTT
CSVGEGWGTEAFF
>TRBJ1-3|.|TRBV19|.
TGTGCCAGTGCCCTAATTGGAAACACCATATATTTT
CASALIGNTIYF
>TRBJ1-5|.|TRBV18|.
TGTGCCAGCTCACCCCGGGACTCCGAGGCCCAGCATTTT
CASSPRDSEAQHF
>TRBJ1-3|TRBD1|TRBV9|.
TGTGCCAGCAGCCCCGGGACAGGGGGCGGAGGAAACACCATATATTTT
CASSPGTGGGGNTIYF
>TRBJ1-5|TRBD1|TRBV19|.
TGTGCCAGTAGTGCTCGGACAGGGGAAAATCAGCCCCAGCATTTT
CASSARTGENQPQHF
>TRBJ1-3|.|TRBV7-8|.
TGTGCCAGCAGCTTAGAACCCTTCGGGAGTTCGGGAGGAAACACCATATATTTT
CASSLEPFGSSGGNTIYF
>TRBJ1-2|.|TRBV28|.
TGTGCCAGCAGTCAAAACTATGGCTACACCTTC
CASSQNYGYTF
>TRBJ2-7|.|TRBV5-1|.
TGCGCCAGCAGCTTGGCTTTACAGGGCTCTGGCGAGCAGTACTTC
CASSLALQGSGEQYF
>TRBJ1-6|TRBD1|TRBV10-3|.
TGTGCCATCACTGGACAGGAAGGGTCACCCCTCCACTTT
CAITGQEGSPLHF
>TRBJ1-2|TRBD1|TRBV28|.
TGTGCCAGCAGTCCGACAGGGGGCTATGGCTACACCTTC
CASSPTGGYGYTF
>TRBJ2-1|TRBD2|TRBV2|.
TGTGCCAGCAAGGGCGGGACTAGCGGGGGGAATGAGCAGTTCTTC
CASKGGTSGGNEQFF
>TRBJ2-5|.|TRBV12-3/TRBV12-4|.
TGTGCCAGCAGTCCCGGGGAGACCCAGTACTTC
CASSPGETQYF